This is a list of T cell receptor beta chains from one sample in a study of shared clonotypes between healthy human individuals. Libraries were prepared by immunoSEQ multiplex PCR; TCRdb keeps only in-frame clonotypes and omits some of them. The table has approximately 710,000 clones, about 90% seen once. Sequencing was performed on memory CD8+ T cells from PBMCs. These receptors were taken from a man aged 18 to 30 in good health. Some clones in this sample may be carry-over from other donors' samples. The CDR3 runs from the conserved cysteine through the conserved F or W. Each record gives: clone size, V gene, CDR3 protein. Clone size appears in some rows only: once, few, many, or a class for an expanded clone.

- | TRBV25-1 | CASSEHRGTSNYGYTF
- | TRBV28 | CASSPLVEATYEQYF
- | TRBV2 | CASSELGVLSGNTIYF
- | TRBV6-5 | CASSYSAYNEQFF
- | TRBV5-6 | CASSLRPNEPYEQYF
- | TRBV5-6 | CASSLAFTGNTEAFF
- | TRBV7-9 | CASSPGANEQYF
- | TRBV5-5 | CASSLGGNTEAFF
- | TRBV9 | CASSVGFQWEGEQFF
- | TRBV29-1 | CSATGTNTGELFF
- | TRBV9 | CASSPWREPRTGELFF
- | TRBV30 | CAWTQIWDRHNYGYTF
- | TRBV27 | CASKGTGYSPLHF
- | TRBV28 | CASSQDRMNTEAFF
- | TRBV5-6 | CASSSDPGLQPGELFF
- | TRBV9 | CASSPSNRGQGDNYGYTF
few | TRBV6-6 | CASSRDRGTDIQYF
- | TRBV27 | CASSLGFPAGAKNIQYF
many | TRBV7-9 | CASSANTGAQRYEQYF
- | TRBV27 | CASSLSWGSGGYTF
- | TRBV27 | CASSLDPIYEKLFF
- | TRBV10-2 | CASSGGQGANIQYF
- | TRBV13 | CASSLGRDRHYEQYF
- | TRBV2 | CASSERGGSYNEQFF
- | TRBV2 | CASTGPSRGVVGTGELFF
- | TRBV10-3 | CAISIYRPGNQPQHF
- | TRBV27 | CASSLGGRAKDTQYF
- | TRBV6-5 | CASSYYGGAGNEQFF
- | TRBV7-9 | CASSATGEGGKLFF
- | TRBV28 | CASSDYRDRMPEAFF
- | TRBV6-6 | CATKQGFYGYTF
once | TRBV18 | CASSPTRMDTEAFF
- | TRBV7-3 | CASSPRDRENTGELFF
- | TRBV9 | CASSVGDLLSYEQYF
once | TRBV12-5 | CASGSIKRGRDEQFF
- | TRBV28 | CASSLTQPGGWADTQYF
- | TRBV5-1 | CASSLRRRGTYNEQFF
- | TRBV27 | CASSWTVSTDTQYF
- | TRBV7-9 | CASSAYQGDTQYF
few | TRBV7-2 | CASSLLRERPEAFF
once | TRBV7-9 | CASSLVGIPGGYEQYF
- | TRBV7-9 | CASSRRDRVEGEQFF
- | TRBV10-3 | CAISPGQGYQPQHF
- | TRBV15 | CATSSGRNSGNTIYF
- | TRBV7-8 | CASSFIGRGEETQYF